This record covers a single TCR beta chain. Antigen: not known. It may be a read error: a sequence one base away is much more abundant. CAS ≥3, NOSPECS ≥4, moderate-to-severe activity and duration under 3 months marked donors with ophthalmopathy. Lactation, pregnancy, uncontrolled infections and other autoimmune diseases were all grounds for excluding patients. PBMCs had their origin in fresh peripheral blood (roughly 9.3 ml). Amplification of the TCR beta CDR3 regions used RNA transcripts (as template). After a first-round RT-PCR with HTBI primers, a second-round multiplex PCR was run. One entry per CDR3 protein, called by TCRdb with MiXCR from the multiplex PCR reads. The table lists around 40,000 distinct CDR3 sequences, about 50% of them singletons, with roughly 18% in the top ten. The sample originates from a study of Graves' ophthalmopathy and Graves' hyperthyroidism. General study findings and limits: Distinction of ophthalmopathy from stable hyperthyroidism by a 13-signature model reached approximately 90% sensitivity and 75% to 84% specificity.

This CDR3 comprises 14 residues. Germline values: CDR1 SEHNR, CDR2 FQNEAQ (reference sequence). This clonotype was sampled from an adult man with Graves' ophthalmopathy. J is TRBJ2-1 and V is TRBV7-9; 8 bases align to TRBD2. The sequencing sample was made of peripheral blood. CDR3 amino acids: CASRSSGPYNEQLF. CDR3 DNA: TGTGCCAGCAGATCTAGCGGGCCTTACAATGAGCAGCTCTTC.